Following are 28 T cell receptor beta chains from one sample sequenced in a study of blood T cell repertoires in COVID-19. Some clones are missing from TCRdb's copy, which holds only in-frame ones; the method was immunoSEQ multiplex PCR. The data contain more than 85,000 clones, around 90% of them singletons. Material: peripheral blood. Source of these receptors: a woman in her sixties or seventies with acute or convalescent COVID-19.

Note on this clone: The DNA is left out, because the CDR3 cannot be placed on it with certainty; the CDR3 is given as TCRdb lists it. The J gene is TRBJ1-5, the V gene TRBV21-1; the DNA was not used to check the table's D call, TRBD1. TRBV21-1 is noted as a pseudogene. 16 amino acids form the CDR3, both terminal residues included. The CDR3 here is CASSKRVGGGNQPQHF.

The V call is TRBV7-8, the J call TRBJ1-1; D is perhaps TRBD1 (5 bases). The germline gives CDR1 SGHVS, CDR2 FQNEAQ. Trimming cost V 0 bases and J 8 bases, with 10 bases left between them. The CDR3 sequence is 13 residues long. In DNA form, the CDR3 reads TGTGCCAGCAGCTTAGCCGGGGGGGGAGAAGCTTTCTTT. Protein sequence: CASSLAGGGEAFF.

The chain combines TRBV11-3 with TRBJ2-1; 12 bases match TRBD1. J was trimmed by 7 bases and V by 1 base; bases with no gene match: 5. In germline, CDR1 is SGHNT, CDR2 YENEEA. CDR3 length equals 16 residues. CDR3 sequence (DNA): TGTGCCAGCAGCTTAGTCGGGACAGGGGGCTGGAATGAGCAGTTCTTC. It is translated as CASSLVGTGGWNEQFF.

V gene TRBV27 combines with J gene TRBJ2-7; 12 bases align to TRBD2. The germline V gene encodes CDR1 MNHEY and CDR2 SMNVEV (reference sequence). The CDR3 is 17 amino acids. J lost 0 bases, V lost 2 bases, and 5 bases had no gene match. The CDR3 coding sequence is TGTGCCAGCAGTTTAACTAGCGGGAGGACAAGCTCCTACGAGCAGTACTTC. It yields the protein CASSLTSGRTSSYEQYF.

The genes are TRBV6-5 and TRBJ2-7, with TRBD1 matching 10 bases. After removal of 0 bases from V and 6 bases from J, the junction contained 8 bases not matched to a gene. The CDR3 length is 16 residues. CDR1 is MNHEY and CDR2 is SVGAGI in the germline V gene. This CDR3 reads CASSYSMPDRGFEQYF. DNA for the CDR3: TGTGCCAGCAGTTACTCTATGCCGGACAGGGGGTTCGAGCAGTACTTC.

This chain uses TRBV5-6 with TRBJ1-2, with D maybe TRBD1 (6 bases). CDR1 is SGHDT and CDR2 is YYEEEE in the germline V gene. There are 13 residues in the CDR3. V was pared by 2 bases and J by 2 bases, with 7 bases between. The CDR3 region has the DNA TGTGCCAGCAGCTTCCAGGGGAACTATGGCTACACCTTC. Amino acid sequence: CASSFQGNYGYTF. Full variable domain (outside the CDR3, taken from reference TRBV5-6 and TRBJ1-2): DAGVTQSPTHLIKTRGQQVTLRCSPKSGHDTVSWYQQALGQGPQFIFQYYEEEERQRGNFPDRFSGHQFPNYSSELNVNALLLGDSALYLCASSFQGNYGYTFGSGTRLTVV.

This clone was picked up one time. The chain links TRBV5-1 to TRBJ2-1; unclear D gene. The ends were cut back, 0 bases at V and 1 base at J, with 8 bases in the middle. The CDR3 loop spans 15 amino acids. Germline CDR1 SGHRS, CDR2 YFSETQ. The DNA for the CDR3 is TGCGCCAGCAGCTTGGCCCCCAGTTCCTACAATGAGCAGTTCTTC. Its translation is CASSLAPSSYNEQFF. Full variable domain (rest looked up from reference TRBV5-1 and TRBJ2-1): KAGVTQTPRYLIKTRGQQVTLSCSPISGHRSVSWYQQTPGQGLQFLFEYFSETQRNKGNFPGRFSGRQFSNSRSEMNVSTLELGDSALYLCASSLAPSSYNEQFFGPGTRLTVL.

This chain joins TRBV19 and TRBJ2-1, with D perhaps TRBD1 (6 bases). V gave up 4 bases and J gave up 2 bases, with 15 bases separating them. CDR1 is LNHDA, CDR2 SQIVND, per germline (reference sequence). The CDR3 runs to 16 residues. The CDR3 here is CASSRTGTHPYNEQFF. DNA of the CDR3: TGTGCCAGTAGTAGGACGGGGACACATCCCTACAATGAGCAGTTCTTC.

For this clone: Other DNA sequences from this sample encode an identical CDR3 as well. This chain uses TRBV28 with TRBJ1-1; D is uncertain. Germline CDR1 reads MDHEN; CDR2 reads SYDVKM. V lost 7 bases, J lost 1 base, and 4 bases lay in between. CDR3 length: 11 residues. CDR3 nucleotide sequence: TGTGCCAGCATTCAGAACACTGAAGCTTTCTTT. As protein: CASIQNTEAFF.

This chain uses TRBV7-9 with TRBJ1-1, with a possible D match to TRBD1 (5 bases). V lost 1 base to trimming and J lost 7 bases, with 10 bases between them. The CDR3 spans 13 residues. The germline V gene encodes CDR1 SEHNR and CDR2 FQNEAQ (reference sequence). CDR3 coding DNA: TGTGCCAGCAGCTTAGGTTACGGGGGTGAAGCTTTCTTT. Translation gives CASSLGYGGEAFF. Full variable domain (remainder filled in from reference TRBV7-9 and TRBJ1-1): DTGVSQNPRHKITKRGQNVTFRCDPISEHNRLYWYRQTLGQGPEFLTYFQNEAQLEKSRLLSDRFSAERPKGSFSTLEIQRTEQGDSAMYLCASSLGYGGEAFFGQGTRLTVV.

The chain combines TRBV10-1 with TRBJ2-3, with a weak D call TRBD2 (6 bases). The V gene's germline CDR1 is WNHNN and CDR2 SYGVQD (reference sequence). The CDR3 has 16 amino acids. Trimming took off 10 bases at V and 0 bases at J, with 20 bases between the two ends. The CDR3 here is CATSKTDYLSTDTQYF. The DNA for the CDR3 is TGCGCCACCTCCAAGACGGACTACCTAAGCACAGATACGCAGTATTTT.

J is TRBJ2-1 and V is TRBV5-1; D gene uncertain. The CDR3 runs to 12 residues. V was pared by 7 bases and J by 5 bases, with 10 bases between. Germline CDR1 reads SGHRS; CDR2 reads YFSETQ. The CDR3 bases are TGCGCCAGCGGCAAAGACAACAATGAGCAGTTCTTC. It codes for CASGKDNNEQFF.

The chain links TRBV7-3 to TRBJ2-2; no definite D call. There are 13 residues in the CDR3. The germline gives CDR1 SGHTA, CDR2 FQGTGA. Deletions cut 1 base from V and 6 bases from J, with 6 bases between. The DNA for the CDR3 is TGTGCCAGCAGCTTAATTCGTTCCGGGGAGCTGTTTTTT. This sequence encodes CASSLIRSGELFF.

CDR3 coding DNA: TGTGCCAGCAGCTCGCAGGGGGCGCGGGGCACTGAAGCTTTCTTT. Protein: CASSSQGARGTEAFF. V is TRBV7-2 and J is TRBJ1-1, with 8 nucleotides matching TRBD1. The V gene's germline CDR1 is SGHTA and CDR2 FQGNSA. The CDR3 sequence is 15 residues long. After removal of 4 bases from V and 4 bases from J, the junction contained 8 bases not matched to a gene.

This clone was detected only a few times. The gene calls are TRBV10-3 and TRBJ1-5; no reliable D call. Germline V CDR1 and CDR2: ENHRY, SYGVKD. The CDR3 sequence is 15 residues long. Deletions cut 2 bases from V and 6 bases from J, with 14 bases between. CDR3 in amino acids: CAISEEGNSGQPQHF. CDR3 coding DNA: TGTGCCATCAGTGAGGAGGGTAATTCAGGTCAGCCCCAGCATTTT.

The chain employs TRBV10-2 and TRBJ2-7; D is perhaps TRBD2 (6 bases). The V and J ends lost 3 bases and 3 bases respectively, with 15 bases between them. Germline V gene lookup returns CDR1 WSHSY and CDR2 SAAADI. The CDR3 covers 15 residues. DNA for the CDR3: TGCGCCAGCAGTGAAGGAGGGGCGCGGAGCTACGAGCAGTACGTC. Encoded protein: CASSEGGARSYEQYV.

The V gene is TRBV19, the J gene TRBJ1-3; D is unclear. V was trimmed by 4 bases and J by 0 bases, leaving 7 bases between them. Germline loops: CDR1 LNHDA, CDR2 SQIVND (reference sequence). The CDR3 extends over 14 amino acids. CDR3 region: CASSTFSSGNTIYF. The CDR3 region has the DNA TGTGCCAGTAGTACTTTCAGCTCTGGAAACACCATATATTTT.

V usage is TRBV11-3 and J usage is TRBJ2-3, with D perhaps TRBD2 (6 bases). This CDR3 spans 15 amino acids. Germline V gene sequence: CDR1 SGHNT, CDR2 YENEEA. Trimming took off 5 bases at V and 2 bases at J, with 14 bases between the two ends. DNA of the CDR3: TGTGCCAGCAGCCCGGAGGGGCACAACACAGATACGCAGTATTTT. It translates to CASSPEGHNTDTQYF.

The chain carries TRBV10-1 and TRBJ2-3; 14 nucleotides align to TRBD2. The CDR3 length is 16 residues. V trimming: 3 bases; J trimming: 7 bases; junction bases outside the gene matches: 6. Germline V lookup: CDR1 WNHNN, CDR2 SYGVQD (reference sequence). The DNA of the CDR3 is TGCGCCAGCAGTGATTTCGGACTAGCGGGAGGTCATACGCAGTATTTT. Translated, it gives CASSDFGLAGGHTQYF.

V usage is TRBV12-5 and J usage is TRBJ2-2, with TRBD2 as a possible D gene (6 bases). Trimming took 4 bases from V and 1 from J, leaving 7 bases between them. CDR3 length: 14 amino acids. Germline loops: CDR1 LGHNT, CDR2 FRNRAP. The CDR3 coding sequence is TGTGCTAGTGGTTGGGAGGTGAACACCGGGGAGCTGTTTTTT. This gives the protein CASGWEVNTGELFF.

The V gene is TRBV2, the J gene TRBJ1-4; D gene uncertain. The germline gives CDR1 SNHLY, CDR2 FYNNEI. V lost 10 bases to trimming and J lost 5 bases, with 11 bases between them. This CDR3 has 12 amino acids. CDR3 amino acids: CAIRSLNEKLFF. DNA of the CDR3: TGTGCCATACGGAGTTTAAATGAAAAACTGTTTTTT. The full variable domain, in which reference TRBV2 and TRBJ1-4 provide the parts outside the CDR3, is EPEVTQTPSHQVTQMGQEVILRCVPISNHLYFYWYRQILGQKVEFLVSFYNNEISEKSEIFDDQFSVERPDGSNFTLKIRSTKLEDSAMYFCAIRSLNEKLFFGSGTQLSVL.

The chain carries TRBV6-5 and TRBJ2-7; TRBD1 matches 7 bases. The CDR3 runs 16 residues. The trim removed 0 bases at V and 0 bases at J, leaving 5 bases unmatched. Per the germline V gene, CDR1 is MNHEY and CDR2 is SVGAGI. CDR3 DNA sequence: TGTGCCAGCAGTTACTCAGGGACAGCGAGCTCCTACGAGCAGTACTTC. Translating gives CASSYSGTASSYEQYF.

J is TRBJ1-3 and V is TRBV19; D possibly corresponds to TRBD1 (6 bases). The CDR3 runs 16 residues. With 6 bases removed from V and 3 bases from J, the gap between germline ends came to 18 bases. Germline assignment: CDR1 LNHDA and CDR2 SQIVND (reference sequence). The chain's CDR3 is CASRRLKTGSGNTIYF. Here the CDR3 DNA reads TGTGCCAGTAGGAGGCTAAAGACAGGAAGTGGAAACACCATATATTTT.

The chain couples TRBV28 to TRBJ1-6; no clear D. Germline CDR1 MDHEN, CDR2 SYDVKM. This CDR3 spans 14 amino acids. V lost 2 bases, J lost 10 bases, and 12 bases lay in between. Written as DNA, the CDR3 is TGTGCCAGCAGTTTAAGGCCCAGGTCATCACCCCTCCACTTT. This sequence encodes CASSLRPRSSPLHF.

The V gene is TRBV6-5, the J gene TRBJ1-4, with 9 bases that match TRBD1. After removal of 7 bases from V and 12 bases from J, the junction contained 9 bases not matched to a gene. The CDR3 is 13 amino acids. Per germline, CDR1 MNHEY and CDR2 SVGAGI. The CDR3 sequence: CASIGTGIGELFF. CDR3 sequence (DNA): TGTGCCAGCATTGGGACAGGGATTGGCGAACTGTTTTTT.

The chain joins TRBV6-5 to TRBJ2-7; 9 bases agree with TRBD1. The CDR3 sequence is 15 residues long. The V and J ends lost 6 bases and 0 bases, in that order; junction bases with no gene match: 6. Germline loops: CDR1 MNHEY, CDR2 SVGAGI. The CDR3 reads CASRSPGQGSYEQYF. In DNA form, the CDR3 reads TGTGCCAGCAGATCACCGGGACAGGGCTCCTACGAGCAGTACTTC.

The rearrangement joins TRBV24-1 to TRBJ1-5; 8 bases line up with TRBD1. V trimming: 5 bases; J trimming: 7 bases; junction bases outside the gene matches: 6. This CDR3 spans 14 amino acids. CDR1 is KGHDR, CDR2 SFDVKD, per germline. DNA for the CDR3: TGTGCCACCAGTGTGACAGGGGTGGGACAGCCCCAGCATTTT. Its translation: CATSVTGVGQPQHF.

The chain recombines TRBV6-5 with TRBJ2-7; 10 bases fit TRBD2. Germline assignment: CDR1 MNHEY and CDR2 SVGAGI. The CDR3 has 14 residues. J lost 5 bases, V lost 6 bases, and 7 bases had no gene match. The CDR3 nucleotides read TGTGCCAGCAGGTCTAGCGGGAGTATCGACGAGCAGTACGTC. Translation: CASRSSGSIDEQYV.